Shown below are 18 T cell receptor beta chains from a single sample sequenced in a study of human thymus T cells. Sequenced by immunoSEQ multiplex PCR; TCRdb stores in-frame clones only, minus some. The sample has under 95,000 clones, 85% to 95% seen once. Resections from corrective heart surgery provided thymus tissue. The sequencing input was thymus tissue. These receptors were collected from a girl less than two years old with a congenital heart defect but otherwise immunologically healthy.

V usage is TRBV30 and J usage is TRBJ1-1; tentative D call: TRBD1 (5 bases). V shed 2 bases and J shed 3 bases, with 13 bases lying between them. CDR1 is GTSNPN and CDR2 is SVGIG in the germline V gene (reference sequence). The CDR3 has 14 residues. CDR3 region: CAWSIGLGDTEAFF. CDR3 in DNA: TGTGCCTGGAGTATAGGGTTAGGGGACACTGAAGCTTTCTTT.

V usage is TRBV27 and J usage is TRBJ2-7; a possible D gene is TRBD1 (6 bases). The CDR3 consists of 15 residues. Looked up from germline, CDR1 is MNHEY and CDR2 is SMNVEV (reference sequence). Trimming took off 4 bases at V and 4 bases at J, with 17 bases between the two ends. CDR3 sequence: CASSSHGQTKYEQYF. The CDR3 region has the DNA TGTGCCAGCAGTTCACATGGACAGACCAAGTACGAGCAGTACTTC.

This chain uses TRBV6-5 with TRBJ2-7, with D hard to call. CDR1 MNHEY and CDR2 SVGAGI come from the germline V gene. V dropped 0 bases and J dropped 4 bases, with 13 bases sitting between them. CDR3 length: 15 residues. In DNA, the CDR3 is TGTGCCAGCAGTTACTCAGGCCGTCAGACTTACGAGCAGTACTTC. Protein: CASSYSGRQTYEQYF.

V is TRBV2 and J is TRBJ2-5; 13 bases match TRBD2. Germline V gene data show CDR1 as SNHLY and CDR2 as FYNNEI. The CDR3 runs 19 residues. The J segment lost 5 bases and the V segment lost 0 bases, leaving 12 bases of the junction unmatched. CDR3 region: CASSEAVTSGRAGRETQYF. The CDR3 DNA follows: TGTGCCAGCAGTGAAGCGGTAACTAGCGGGAGGGCCGGTCGGGAGACCCAGTACTTC.

The chain combines TRBV13 with TRBJ2-3; D possibly corresponds to TRBD2 (6 bases). The CDR3 sequence is 14 residues long. Trimming left V 3 bases short and J 0 bases short, with 7 bases between. Germline-derived CDR1 and CDR2 are PRHDT and FYEKMQ (reference sequence). CDR3 sequence: CASSFGGSTDTQYF. The CDR3 DNA reads as TGTGCCAGCAGCTTCGGGGGTAGCACAGATACGCAGTATTTT. The whole variable domain, remainder taken from reference TRBV13 and TRBJ2-3, is AAGVIQSPRHLIKEKRETATLKCYPIPRHDTVYWYQQGPGQDPQFLISFYEKMQSDKGSIPDRFSAQQFSDYHSELNMSSLELGDSALYFCASSFGGSTDTQYFGPGTRLTVL.

Only one count was recorded for this clone. The rearrangement links TRBV5-6 to TRBJ2-7, with D perhaps matching TRBD2 (5 bases). The germline gives CDR1 SGHDT, CDR2 YYEEEE. V dropped 2 bases and J dropped 4 bases, with 16 bases sitting between them. The CDR3 is 15 amino acids. CDR3 DNA sequence: TGTGCCAGCAGCTTTTCTGGACTTTGGGGTTACGAGCAGTACTTC. It encodes CASSFSGLWGYEQYF.

This chain links TRBV7-2 with TRBJ1-4, with no clear D. Germline values: CDR1 SGHTA, CDR2 FQGNSA. This CDR3 contains 16 residues. The germline V and J ends were trimmed by 4 bases and 0 bases, with 12 bases remaining between them. The CDR3 loop reads CASSSRDGATNEKLFF. The CDR3 region has the DNA TGTGCCAGCAGCTCAAGAGACGGTGCAACTAATGAAAAACTGTTTTTT.

The chain uses TRBV5-6 and TRBJ2-5; D is possibly TRBD1 (6 bases). Germline CDR1 is SGHDT and CDR2 is YYEEEE. V dropped 0 bases and J dropped 8 bases, with 23 bases sitting between them. The CDR3 length is 17 residues. The CDR3 region has the DNA TGTGCCAGCAGCTTGGTAGAGGACAGTCGAGAGGTCGGAACCCAGTACTTC. It encodes CASSLVEDSREVGTQYF.

The V and J genes are TRBV29-1 and TRBJ2-3; 7 positions agree with TRBD2. Germline-derived CDR1 and CDR2 are SQVTM and ANQGSEA. With V trimmed by 1 base and J by 4 bases, 5 bases remained unmatched. The CDR3 totals 14 residues. The CDR3 nucleotides read TGCAGCGTTGAAGCGGGTCGGGGGGCAGATACGCAGTATTTT. It specifies CSVEAGRGADTQYF.

The CDR3 loop is CASSFTRDGTNEKLFF. CDR3 bases: TGTGCCAGCAGCTTTACCAGGGACGGAACTAATGAAAAACTGTTTTTT. The rearrangement uses TRBV7-9 and TRBJ1-4; D might be TRBD1 (5 bases). The CDR3 runs to 16 residues. The germline V gene encodes CDR1 SEHNR and CDR2 FQNEAQ (reference sequence). Trimming shortened V by 3 bases and J by 1 base, and 12 bases separated the two germline ends.

V gene TRBV5-1 combines with J gene TRBJ1-1; 7 positions agree with TRBD1. The V gene's germline CDR1 is SGHRS and CDR2 YFSETQ. CDR3 length: 14 amino acids. The junction had 2 bases not matched to a gene; V was cut back by 2 bases and J by 1 base. Here the CDR3 reads CASSLQGRNTEAFF. CDR3 coding DNA: TGCGCCAGCAGCTTACAGGGGAGGAACACTGAAGCTTTCTTT.

The chain couples TRBV9 to TRBJ2-1; no definite D call. The CDR3 length is 15 residues. V gave up 0 bases and J gave up 0 bases, with 7 bases separating them. Germline lookup yields CDR1 SGDLS and CDR2 YYNGEE. The CDR3 DNA follows: TGTGCCAGCAGCGTAGGGCTTCCCTCCTACAATGAGCAGTTCTTC. Its protein is CASSVGLPSYNEQFF.

The CDR3 coding sequence is TGCAGCGTTAGGGACAGGGTGGAGGAGGCAGGCAATCAGCCCCAGCATTTT. Residues: CSVRDRVEEAGNQPQHF. This chain links TRBV29-1 with TRBJ1-5, with 9 bases lining up with TRBD1. With V trimmed by 5 bases and J by 2 bases, 13 bases remained unmatched. Germline loops: CDR1 SQVTM, CDR2 ANQGSEA. The CDR3 is 17 residues long.

The chain has TRBV5-4 and TRBJ2-1; D gene ambiguous. Germline CDR1 SGHNT, CDR2 YYREEE (reference sequence). The length of the CDR3 is 17 residues. V was shortened by 1 base and J by 0 bases, with 14 bases between the two germline ends. The CDR3 loop reads CASSLPPHASSYNEQFF. The CDR3 coding sequence is TGTGCCAGCAGCTTGCCCCCCCACGCGAGCTCCTACAATGAGCAGTTCTTC.

The chain uses TRBV6-1 and TRBJ1-6, with D hard to call. This CDR3 contains 10 residues. Trimming removed 3 bases from V and 9 bases from J, with 0 bases in between. Germline V gives CDR1 MNHNS, CDR2 SASEGT. CDR3 in amino acids: CASSDSPLHF. DNA of the CDR3: TGTGCCAGCAGTGATTCACCCCTCCACTTT.

J is TRBJ2-5 and V is TRBV30; 7 bases align to TRBD1. Trimming cost V 4 bases and J 1 base; bases outside gene matches: 12. The CDR3 sequence is 16 residues long. Germline V gene sequence: CDR1 GTSNPN, CDR2 SVGIG (reference sequence). The CDR3 sequence: CAWIPTGRGVQETQYF. In DNA form, the CDR3 reads TGTGCCTGGATCCCGACAGGGAGAGGCGTCCAAGAGACCCAGTACTTC.

This chain connects TRBV20-1 to TRBJ2-7; no reliable D call. The CDR3 is made up of 9 amino acids. The V end was cut by 2 bases, the J end by 5 bases, with 1 base between. In germline, CDR1 is DFQATT, CDR2 SNEGSKA (reference sequence). CDR3 loop: CSARNEQYF. The CDR3 DNA is TGCAGTGCTAGAAACGAGCAGTACTTC.

CDR3 nucleotide sequence: TGTGCCAGCAGTTTAGGGGGCTACGAGCAGTACTTC. The encoded protein is CASSLGGYEQYF. This chain joins TRBV28 and TRBJ2-7; D is tentatively TRBD1 or TRBD2 (5 bases each). V was clipped by 2 bases and J by 3 bases, with 5 bases between them. Germline V gene lookup returns CDR1 MDHEN and CDR2 SYDVKM. The CDR3 totals 12 residues.